These T cell receptor beta chains were read from a single sample in a study of identical twins. TCRdb reanalysed the 5' RACE reads using MiXCR and keeps one entry per CDR3 protein. The table shows 200,000 to 250,000 distinct CDR3 sequences, with about 7.5% occurring only once. This sample also belongs to another study, concerning yellow fever vaccine responses in identical twins.

The sequencing input was memory (CD45RO+) T cells sorted from blood. The receptors derive from a woman aged 18-30 years in good health. CDR3s leave out the opening cysteine and the closing phenylalanine or tryptophan. Clone sizes are given selectively: once, few, many, or a class where the clone is expanded.

V,size,CDR3
TRBV4-2,NA,ASSQVTSNNEQF
TRBV12-3/TRBV12-4,NA,ASSLQGGRNEQF
TRBV28,NA,ASSLRGAGNSHEQF
TRBV2,NA,ASSEASGEPNEF
TRBV11-2,many,ASSSWAGTSGSIYNEQF
TRBV15,many,ATSFGQLHTGELF
TRBV6-4,few,ASSDKDTDTQY
TRBV3-1,few,ASSPIGGSGKNIQY
TRBV5-4,few,ASSLAHSSGANVLT
TRBV24-1,many,ATSDRGTYLQTQY
TRBV20-1,few,SASNRFSGSYEQY
TRBV3-1,many,ASSQGGNSYEQY
TRBV7-2,few,ASSLTTSNYGYT
TRBV20-1,many,SAKAGAYEQY
TRBV25-1,NA,ASSALAGDYNEQF
TRBV24-1,many,ATSDSTGQNSPLH
TRBV27,NA,ASSYQLAGLGSYEQY
TRBV10-3,many,AISESAGGPEETQY
TRBV6-2/TRBV6-3,few,ATSPGTRGTQETQY
TRBV11-3,few,ASSLDVGELF
TRBV10-2,NA,ASTRTSGGQYEQY
TRBV7-8,many,ASSPLGGGNQPQH
TRBV25-1,few,ASSPGPHDTGELF
TRBV29-1,many,SVEREAGGYAEQY
TRBV7-2,once,ASSSDRGETGELF
TRBV3-1,many,ASSQLGDYGYT
TRBV10-3,many,AISSGKGNEQF
TRBV18,few,ASSPDRGGYEQY
TRBV15,many,ATSRDWKGGHGYT
TRBV10-3,many,AITPGQFNTGELF
TRBV29-1,many,TLGTSGNLETQY
TRBV7-2,NA,ASSPRVGANSPLH
TRBV27,few,ASSRPGLEFNNEQF
TRBV5-5,many,ASSLTGKGYT
TRBV7-2,many,ASRKPGQRDTGELF
TRBV7-9,few,ASSLRRDAAYEQY